Listed here is a single T cell receptor beta chain. This clonotype was seen at least ten times. Which antigen it targets is not known. It has no much larger one-base neighbor in the sample; base qualities were not kept. The source of the sample is a study of T cells in Graves' hyperthyroidism and ophthalmopathy (dated by TCRdb to the late 2010s). In the study overall: Peripheral blood was collected at initial diagnosis, before any treatment. The paper describes TCR Vbeta CDR3 sequencing of 135 peripheral blood samples, made up of 43 ophthalmopathy patients, 70 to 75 hyperthyroidism patients and 17 progressor patients. To identify TCR V-J signatures that set the groups apart, the researchers used a discovery cohort of 100 patients, made up of fewer than 50 with Graves' ophthalmopathy and 57 with stable Graves' hyperthyroidism. Prospective prediction of ophthalmopathy was tested in an independent validation cohort of fewer than 20 hyperthyroidism patients and 15 to 17 patients who later progressed to ophthalmopathy. After sampling, hyperthyroidism patients received methimazole starting at 30 mg daily, and ophthalmopathy patients received high-dose intravenous methylprednisolone. The 100 or so discovery patients were randomly split 7:3 into training and test sets. In about six Graves' hyperthyroidism patients, the study also compared T-cell repertoires from thyroid tissue with T-cell repertoires from blood. Overall study outcomes, separate from this receptor: In validation, progression to ophthalmopathy was predicted by the model with almost 71% sensitivity and around 76% specificity, a median of approximately 6.5 months before onset. Most expanded thyroid clonotypes (frequency above 0.001) were also detected in blood, a finding suggesting that blood repertoires may reflect thyroid immune responses. In cross-validation, a model built on a 13 V-J signature told ophthalmopathy apart from stable hyperthyroidism with 85% to 90% sensitivity and 81% to 82% specificity, and in testing the same model reached 80%/75%. No statistical method was used to fix the sample size in advance, and group allocation was not hidden from the investigators.

V is shortened by 0 bases, J by 9 bases, and the region joining them spans 10 bases. CDR1 and CDR2, looked up from the germline V gene, are SGHRS and YFSETQ. The CDR3, from cysteine to phenylalanine, totals 13 residues. The DNA shown is the 39-base CDR3, in frame from base 1. Graves' hyperthyroidism was defined as stable when no progression to ophthalmopathy occurred over 18 months of follow-up. Hyperthyroidism patients were newly diagnosed, had a disease duration of under 2 months, and were aged 18 to 65 years. Patients with uncontrolled infections, other autoimmune diseases, pregnancy or lactation were excluded. Diagnoses relied on clinical symptoms, serum thyroxine and TRAb, thyroid ultrasound and orbital computed tomography. Ficoll-Paque density gradient centrifugation was used to isolate PBMCs from around 10 ml of fresh peripheral blood. Total RNA was extracted with Trizol reagent, and quality was checked on an Agilent 2100 Bioanalyzer.

The TCR beta CDR3 regions were amplified from RNA transcripts. The first round of RT-PCR for the TCR CDR3 was performed with the HTBI primer set and the Qiagen OneStep RT-PCR kit. Libraries were constructed in a second round of multiplex PCR, after which size selection and purification were carried out. Libraries were sequenced paired-end with 100 bp reads on an Illumina HiSeq2000. The authors' analysis ran thus. SOAPnuke was used to process the raw data, removing reads that contained adapters or uncalled bases, had a mean Phred below 15, or lacked an exact match to the constant primer or identifier. COPE v1.2.5 was used to merge high-quality paired reads, and clonotypes were defined as unique nucleotide sequences. MiTCR v1.1 was used to align clonotypes to the IMGT TRBV, TRBD and TRBJ reference segments. The analysis was restricted to V-J combinations with a frequency above 0.0001, which together covered just over 98% of the repertoires. The TCS score was defined as the ratio of F50 (clonal expansion) to E x V (chaos), calculated using BLOSUM62-based TCRdist between CDR3 peptides within each V-J. Welch's t-statistics and random forest reduced around 510 V-J features to 10 to 15, which were used in a naive Bayes classifier (R e1071). TCRdb reprocessing: public reads trimmed at Q25 with fastp, clones called with MiXCR, in-frame beta chains kept. When rows share a CDR3 protein, they turn into one entry using the most common DNA and genes. TCRdb assigned the V and J calls; the authors' analysis was not used. The sample profile shows under 450,000 distinct CDR3 sequences; 15% to 19% of them were found once. Less than 15% of the sample rests with the top ten.

The chain is encoded by TRBV5-1 joined to TRBJ2-1, and the D gene may be TRBD1, 5 bases matching. The TCR comes from a woman between 18 and 29 years old with Graves' hyperthyroidism. The sample was blood. The DNA reads as follows: TGCGCCAGCAGCTTGGGGGGCCAGATTGAGCAGTTCTTC. Translated, this gives CASSLGGQIEQFF. Full variable domain (CDR3 extended with the reference TRBV5-1 and TRBJ2-1 proteins): KAGVTQTPRYLIKTRGQQVTLSCSPISGHRSVSWYQQTPGQGLQFLFEYFSETQRNKGNFPGRFSGRQFSNSRSEMNVSTLELGDSALYLCASSLGGQIEQFFGPGTRLTVL.